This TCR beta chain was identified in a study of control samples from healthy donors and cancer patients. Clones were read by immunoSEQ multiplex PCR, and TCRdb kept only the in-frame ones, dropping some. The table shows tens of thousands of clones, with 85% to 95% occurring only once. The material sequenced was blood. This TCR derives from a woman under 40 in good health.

The CDR3 reads CASSLFGERGEKLFF. DNA of the CDR3: TGTGCCAGCAGCTTATTTGGGGAAAGAGGAGAAAAACTGTTTTTT. The V call is TRBV7-9, the J call TRBJ1-4, with D uncertain. Trimming took 2 bases from V and 8 from J, leaving 15 bases between them. The germline V gene has CDR1 SEHNR and CDR2 FQNEAQ (reference sequence). This CDR3 has 15 amino acids.